A selection of T cell receptor beta chains follows, all from one sample in a study of blood T cell repertoires in COVID-19. Sequenced by immunoSEQ multiplex PCR; TCRdb stores in-frame clones only, minus some. In the table there are some 90,000 clones, around 82% of which are singletons. Sequences were obtained from peripheral blood. These TCRs come from a man between 65 and 80 years old with active or convalescent COVID-19. CDR3s include the opening cysteine and the closing phenylalanine or tryptophan. Fields, in order: D gene, J gene, V gene, clone size, CDR3 protein, CDR3 DNA. A D gene is named only where the DNA matches it firmly. Only some rows state a clone size, as once, few, many or a class for expanded clones.

>.|TRBJ1-3|TRBV7-9|.
CASSLRGTGNTIYF
TGTGCCAGCAGCCTCAGGGGAACTGGAAACACCATATATTTT
>TRBD1|TRBJ1-2|TRBV6-1|.
CASSDAGTVPYGYTF
TGTGCCAGCAGTGATGCCGGGACAGTGCCCTATGGCTACACCTTC
>TRBD1|TRBJ1-6|TRBV7-9|.
CASSLDRGHSYNSPLHF
TGTGCCAGCAGCCTGGACAGGGGGCACTCCTATAATTCACCCCTCCACTTT
>.|TRBJ2-1|TRBV19|once
CASSIRGTYNEQFF
TGTGCCAGTAGTATACGGGGGACCTACAATGAGCAGTTCTTC
>TRBD2|TRBJ2-5|TRBV6-5|.
CASSYSASGVQETQYF
TGTGCCAGCAGTTACTCGGCTAGCGGGGTACAAGAGACCCAGTACTTC
>.|TRBJ1-1|TRBV14|.
CASSHTRGTGTEAFF
TGTGCCAGCAGCCACACCCGGGGGACGGGCACTGAAGCTTTCTTT
>TRBD2|TRBJ2-7|TRBV2|.
CASSVYRTSGGPSDEQYF
TGTGCCAGCAGTGTTTATCGGACTAGCGGGGGGCCCTCGGACGAGCAGTACTTC
>TRBD1|TRBJ2-2|TRBV5-1|.
CASSLEGARTGELFF
TGCGCCAGCAGCTTGGAGGGGGCACGTACCGGGGAGCTGTTTTTT
>.|TRBJ1-2|TRBV15|.
CATSRSDSSYGYTF
TGTGCCACCAGCAGAAGTGACAGTTCCTATGGCTACACCTTC
>TRBD1|TRBJ1-2|TRBV6-5|.
CASSRRTGAGGYTF
TGTGCCAGCAGCCGACGGACAGGGGCCGGGGGCTACACCTTC
>.|TRBJ1-6|TRBV14|few
CASSQEFGRLYSPLHF
TGTGCCAGCAGCCAAGAATTTGGCAGACTATACTCACCCCTCCACTTT
>TRBD1|TRBJ1-4|TRBV6-5|.
CASKEQGAREKLFF
TGTGCCAGCAAAGAACAGGGGGCGAGGGAAAAACTGTTTTTT